These 20 T cell receptor beta chains were sequenced from one sample in a study of cytomegalovirus exposure and HLA in healthy donors. Researchers ran the PCR with 60 Vbeta and 13 Jbeta primers. TCRdb's table, derived via immunoSEQ multiplex PCR, lists solely in-frame clones and lacks some. The sample table includes 90,000 to 100,000 clones. The sequenced sample consisted of PBMCs. Receptors were obtained from a woman between 25 and 40 years old in good health and CMV-seronegative.

This chain connects TRBV7-6 to TRBJ2-3; 9 bases are a match to TRBD2. Losses at the gene ends were 5 bases for V and 4 bases for J; bases not matched to a gene: 13. This CDR3 spans 17 amino acids. CDR1 is SGHVS, CDR2 FNYEAQ, per germline. The CDR3, as DNA: TGTGCCAGCAGCCGCTTGCTCAGCGGGGGGCTTGCAGATACGCAGTATTTT. As protein: CASSRLLSGGLADTQYF.

The chain recombines TRBV29-1 with TRBJ1-2; 9 bases match TRBD1. The CDR3 spans 15 residues. CDR1 is SQVTM and CDR2 is ANQGSEA in the germline V gene. The J segment lost 6 bases and the V segment lost 4 bases, leaving 12 bases of the junction unmatched. In DNA form, the CDR3 reads TGCAGCGTTGTCCCCCGGGGAGGACAGGGGAATGGCTACACCTTC. Translating gives CSVVPRGGQGNGYTF. Full variable domain (missing parts from reference TRBV29-1 and TRBJ1-2): SAVISQKPSRDICQRGTSLTIQCQVDSQVTMMFWYRQQPGQSLTLIATANQGSEATYESGFVIDKFPISRPNLTFSTLTVSNMSPEDSSIYLCSVVPRGGQGNGYTFGSGTRLTVV.

The V gene is TRBV11-2, the J gene TRBJ2-5; no reliable D call. The J call may be in error: the DNA end matches TRBJ2-7 better. Germline loops: CDR1 SGHAT, CDR2 FQNNGV. This CDR3 region has 12 residues. CDR3 protein: CASSLERHEQYF. The DNA of the CDR3 is TGTGCCAGCAGCTTAGAAAGACACGAGCAGTACTTC.

V gene TRBV2 combines with J gene TRBJ1-1, with 10 bases aligning to TRBD1. This CDR3 contains 20 residues. CDR1 is SNHLY and CDR2 is FYNNEI in the germline V gene. Trimming at V came to 4 bases and at J to 2 bases, leaving 19 bases not matched to a gene. The CDR3 nucleotides read TGTGCCAGCAGTGTGGGGTGGGGACAGGGGAGCAGTAGGTTTAACACTGAAGCTTTCTTT. Translating gives CASSVGWGQGSSRFNTEAFF. The full variable domain, in which reference TRBV2 and TRBJ1-1 provide the parts outside the CDR3, is EPEVTQTPSHQVTQMGQEVILRCVPISNHLYFYWYRQILGQKVEFLVSFYNNEISEKSEIFDDQFSVERPDGSNFTLKIRSTKLEDSAMYFCASSVGWGQGSSRFNTEAFFGQGTRLTVV.

The chain couples TRBV4-1 to TRBJ2-7, with D possibly being TRBD1 (5 bases). V was trimmed by 1 base and J by 4 bases, leaving 23 bases between them. CDR1 and CDR2 (germline): MGHRA, YSYEKL. This CDR3 is 18 amino acids long. CDR3: CASSQVEDTGFLPYEQYF. CDR3 DNA: TGCGCCAGCAGCCAAGTCGAGGATACAGGTTTCCTCCCGTACGAGCAGTACTTC.

The chain has TRBV29-1 and TRBJ2-5; 11 nucleotides match TRBD2. Germline assignment: CDR1 SQVTM and CDR2 ANQGSEA. This CDR3 has 12 residues. The ends lost 7 bases at V and 3 bases at J; junction bases unmatched: 1. CDR3 nucleotide sequence: TGCAGCGCGACTAGCGGGGAAGAGACCCAGTACTTC. Its protein is CSATSGEETQYF.

The DNA of the CDR3 is TGTGCCAGCAGCTCCCCTGTAGCGGGGCGGGAGACCCAGTACTTC. Its protein product is CASSSPVAGRETQYF. V is TRBV7-9 and J is TRBJ2-5, with 8 nucleotides matching TRBD2. The V segment lost 4 bases and the J segment 5 bases; nucleotides outside the gene matches: 9. The CDR3 length is 15 residues. Germline CDR1 and CDR2: SEHNR and FQNEAQ (reference sequence).

The chain links TRBV28 to TRBJ1-2; D is uncertain. The CDR3 has 15 residues. Germline V gene sequence: CDR1 MDHEN, CDR2 SYDVKM. The V and J ends lost 5 bases and 4 bases respectively, with 17 bases between them. The CDR3 spells CASSAYREGLYGYTF. CDR3 nucleotides: TGTGCCAGCAGTGCATACCGGGAGGGTCTCTATGGCTACACCTTC.

The CDR3 DNA reads TGTGCCAGCAGGCCGGACAGGGGGCATTACTATGGCTACACCTTC. It codes for CASRPDRGHYYGYTF. The genes are TRBV28 and TRBJ1-2, with 11 positions matching TRBD1. Germline CDR1 reads MDHEN; CDR2 reads SYDVKM. Trimming cost V 6 bases and J 3 bases; bases outside gene matches: 6. The CDR3 length is 15 residues.

The chain employs TRBV18 and TRBJ1-1; 8 bases line up with TRBD1. This CDR3 comprises 18 residues. CDR1 KGHSH and CDR2 LQKENI come from the germline V gene. V was clipped by 1 base and J by 4 bases; unmatched bases: 14. In nucleotides, the CDR3 is TGTGCCAGCTCACCACGGGGACCCGGGACAGGAGTCTTCACTGAAGCTTTCTTT. Its protein is CASSPRGPGTGVFTEAFF.

The chain joins TRBV6-6 to TRBJ1-3; 7 bases fit TRBD1. The V gene end was trimmed by 8 bases and the J gene end by 2 bases; junction bases not matched to a gene: 9. Germline V gives CDR1 MNHNY, CDR2 SVGAGI (reference sequence). This CDR3 is built from 15 residues. Here the CDR3 reads CASFPTGDPGNTIYF. The DNA of the CDR3 is TGTGCCAGCTTTCCTACAGGGGATCCTGGAAACACCATATATTTT.

Concerning this clone itself: A read error may produce the germline difference seen at one junction end. The V call is TRBV4-1, the J call TRBJ1-3; D is unclear. The germline V gene has CDR1 MGHRA and CDR2 YSYEKL. CDR3 length: 15 residues. CDR3 residues: CTSSQGLLSGNTIYF. Here the CDR3 DNA reads TGCACCAGCAGCCAAGGACTTCTCTCTGGAAACACCATATATTTT.

The J gene is TRBJ2-7, the V gene TRBV10-2; 10 nucleotides line up with TRBD1. This CDR3 has 13 amino acids. Germline CDR1 reads WSHSY; CDR2 reads SAAADI. The ends lost 8 bases at V and 1 base at J; junction bases unmatched: 2. The CDR3 is CASRDRGSYEQYF. In nucleotides, the CDR3 is TGCGCCAGCCGGGACAGGGGATCCTACGAGCAGTACTTC.

J is TRBJ2-3 and V is TRBV29-1; TRBD2 agrees at 16 bases. Trimming removed 6 bases from V and 2 bases from J; junction bases left unmatched: 2. The CDR3 is made up of 15 amino acids. Germline V gene sequence: CDR1 SQVTM, CDR2 ANQGSEA. The CDR3 DNA is TGCAGCGTGGGACTAGCGGGAGGGTACACAGATACGCAGTATTTT. Translated, it gives CSVGLAGGYTDTQYF.

The rearrangement links TRBV5-8 to TRBJ1-2, with D unresolved. Germline values: CDR1 SGHTS, CDR2 YDEGEE. CDR3 length equals 15 residues. The V gene lost 0 bases and the J gene lost 2 bases, with 11 bases spanning the gap. The CDR3 region is CASSLGSAGNYGYTF. The CDR3 nucleotides are TGTGCCAGCAGCTTGGGATCTGCAGGAAACTATGGCTACACCTTC.

The chain carries TRBV6-6 and TRBJ1-2, with no clear D. The germline gives CDR1 MNHNY, CDR2 SVGAGI (reference sequence). Trimming took 10 bases from V and 3 from J, leaving 18 bases between them. The CDR3 contains 14 residues. This CDR3 reads CATLPSRWDYGYTF. CDR3 DNA sequence: TGTGCCACCCTCCCCTCGAGGTGGGACTATGGCTACACCTTC.

The V gene is TRBV27, the J gene TRBJ2-1; D possibly corresponds to TRBD1 (7 bases). The V end was cut by 2 bases, the J end by 8 bases, with 10 bases between. The CDR3 consists of 13 residues. Germline V gene data show CDR1 as MNHEY and CDR2 as SMNVEV (reference sequence). CDR3 residues: CASSLQGGDEQFF. As DNA, the CDR3 is TGTGCCAGCAGTTTACAGGGGGGAGATGAGCAGTTCTTC.

The rearrangement uses TRBV6-1 and TRBJ2-7; the D gene is possibly TRBD2 (7 bases). The CDR3 is 15 amino acids. V lost 1 base to trimming and J lost 2 bases, with 12 bases between them. CDR1 is MNHNS, CDR2 SASEGT, per germline. This CDR3 reads CASSEEGGGAYEQYF. Here the CDR3 DNA reads TGTGCCAGCAGTGAAGAGGGAGGGGGAGCCTACGAGCAGTACTTC.

The chain combines TRBV19 with TRBJ1-4; a possible D gene is TRBD1 (5 bases). The CDR3 covers 13 residues. V gave up 6 bases and J gave up 5 bases, with 10 bases separating them. Germline V gene data show CDR1 as LNHDA and CDR2 as SQIVND (reference sequence). CDR3 amino acids: CASRFRQNEKLFF. CDR3 bases: TGTGCCAGTAGATTCCGACAGAATGAAAAACTGTTTTTT.

The rearrangement joins TRBV9 to TRBJ1-5; no clear D. CDR1 and CDR2 from the germline V gene are SGDLS and YYNGEE. V was clipped by 2 bases and J by 4 bases, with 13 bases between them. This CDR3 region has 15 residues. The CDR3 protein is CASSVGGFLNQPQHF. CDR3 coding DNA: TGTGCCAGCAGCGTTGGAGGGTTTTTAAATCAGCCCCAGCATTTT.